This T cell receptor (beta chain) was captured in a study of T-cell reconstitution after alpha-beta-depleted transplantation in children. Germline assignment: CDR1 KGHDR and CDR2 SFDVKD. The CDR3 runs to 16 residues. The V gene end was trimmed by 5 bases and the J gene end by 4 bases; junction bases not matched to a gene: 10. TCRbeta library construction was performed incorporating unique molecular identifiers. TCRdb independently ran MiXCR on the PCR reads; one entry per CDR3 protein. The table has some 490,000 distinct CDR3 sequences, around 13% seen once; the top ten hold about 5.4%. This clonotype has a count of ten or more.

The sequencing used PBMCs from the stem cell graft donor, collected from the stem cell graft. V usage is TRBV24-1 and J usage is TRBJ2-1; 7 positions match TRBD1. This clonotype was sampled from a human donor who donated a stem cell graft to a child with combined immunodeficiency. This CDR3 reads CATSGNDRARYNEQFF. Written as DNA, the CDR3 is TGTGCCACCAGTGGGAACGACAGGGCGAGGTACAATGAGCAGTTCTTC.